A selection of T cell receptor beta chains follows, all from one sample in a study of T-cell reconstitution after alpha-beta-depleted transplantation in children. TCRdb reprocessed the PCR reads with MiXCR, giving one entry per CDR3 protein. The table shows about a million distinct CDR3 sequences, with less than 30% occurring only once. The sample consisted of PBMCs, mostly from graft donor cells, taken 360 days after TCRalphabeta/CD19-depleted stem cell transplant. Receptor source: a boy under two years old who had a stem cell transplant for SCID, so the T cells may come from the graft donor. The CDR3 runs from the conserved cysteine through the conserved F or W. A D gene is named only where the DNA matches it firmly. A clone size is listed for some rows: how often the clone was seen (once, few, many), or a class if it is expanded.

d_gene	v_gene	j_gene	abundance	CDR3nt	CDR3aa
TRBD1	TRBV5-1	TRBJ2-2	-	TGCGCCAGCAGCCCAAGGACAGGGCCGTCCGGGGAGCTGTTTTTT	CASSPRTGPSGELFF
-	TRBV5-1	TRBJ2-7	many	TGTGCCAGCAGCCCGAGAGGAGGTTCCTACGAGCAGTACTTC	CASSPRGGSYEQYF
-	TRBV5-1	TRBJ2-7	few	TGCGCCAGCAGCTTGGGGGGATTTGAGTCCTACGAGCAGTACTTC	CASSLGGFESYEQYF
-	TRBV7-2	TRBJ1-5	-	TGTGCCAGCAGCTTAGAAGTGGGGCCCCAGCATTTT	CASSLEVGPQHF
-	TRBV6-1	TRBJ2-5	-	TGTGCCAGCAGCCCCTATGGGCGGGGGCTAGAGACCCAGTACTTC	CASSPYGRGLETQYF
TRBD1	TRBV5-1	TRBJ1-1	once	TGCGCCAGCAGCCGCTTTGGACAGGGGTCGGTCCGCGAATTGAACACTGAAGCTTTCTTT	CASSRFGQGSVRELNTEAFF
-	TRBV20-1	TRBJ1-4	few	TGCAGTGCTAGAGATGCGAATTTGGGGGGCGCGGATGAAAAACTGTTTTTT	CSARDANLGGADEKLFF
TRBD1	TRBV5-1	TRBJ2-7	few	TGCGCCAGCAGCTTGCGGGTGGGACAGGGACAAGGCGAGCAGTACTTC	CASSLRVGQGQGEQYF
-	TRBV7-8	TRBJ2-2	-	TGTGCCAGCAGCTTATGGGAGTTCTCGAACACCGGGGAGCTGTTTTTT	CASSLWEFSNTGELFF
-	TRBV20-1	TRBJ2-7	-	TGCAGTGCTATTTACAGACTAATGGGAGAGCAGTACTTC	CSAIYRLMGEQYF
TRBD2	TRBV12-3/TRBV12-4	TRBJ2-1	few	TGTGCCAGCAGCATGATGGGACTAGTTAGCAATGAGCAGTTCTTC	CASSMMGLVSNEQFF
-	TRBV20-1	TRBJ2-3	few	TGCAGTGCTAGAGATCAAGGGAGCTCAGATACGCAGTATTTT	CSARDQGSSDTQYF
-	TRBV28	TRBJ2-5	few	TGTGCCAGCAGGGTACAGGCCCCAGAGACCCAGTACTTC	CASRVQAPETQYF
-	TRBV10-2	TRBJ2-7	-	TGCGCCACCTCGCGGACTTGGGACCCCTACGAGCAGTACTTC	CATSRTWDPYEQYF
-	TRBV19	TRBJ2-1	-	TGTGCCAGTAGTAAATTCAGGGCAGGGGAGGATGAGCAGTTCTTC	CASSKFRAGEDEQFF
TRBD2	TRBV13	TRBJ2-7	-	TGTGCCAGCAGCCCCCTCCTAGCGGGGGCTACCTACGAGCAGTACTTC	CASSPLLAGATYEQYF
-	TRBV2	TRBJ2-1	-	TGTGCCAGCAGTCCCGGCGAGCGAAGCCTCAACGAAAATGAGCAGTTCTTC	CASSPGERSLNENEQFF
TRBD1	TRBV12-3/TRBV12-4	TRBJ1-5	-	TGTGCCAGCAGTTTAGGGGGACAGGGTAACGTTAGGAGCAATCAGCCCCAGCATTTT	CASSLGGQGNVRSNQPQHF
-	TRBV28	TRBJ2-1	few	TGTGCCAGCACCCCGCCCCCCGGGAGCTCCTACAATGAGCAGTTCTTC	CASTPPPGSSYNEQFF
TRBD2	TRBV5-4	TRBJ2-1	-	TGTGCCAGCAGCCCGGACCCTAGCGGGGGCCGGGAGCAGTTCTTC	CASSPDPSGGREQFF
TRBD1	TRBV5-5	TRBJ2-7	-	TGTGCCAGCAGCTGGGGGACAGGGGAGGGCTACGAGCAGTACTTC	CASSWGTGEGYEQYF
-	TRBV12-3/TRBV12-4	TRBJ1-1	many	TGTGCCAGCAGTTTAGTTGATGAGTCTTTCTTT	CASSLVDESFF
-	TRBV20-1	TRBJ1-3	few	TGCAGTGCTCAACTGAGCTCTGGAAACACCATATATTTT	CSAQLSSGNTIYF
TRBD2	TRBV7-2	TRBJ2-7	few	TGTGCCAGCAGCTCATTTAGCGGGGCCACCTACGAGCAGTACTTC	CASSSFSGATYEQYF
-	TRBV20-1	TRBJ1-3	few	TGCAGTGCTGAAGACAGGATTGGAAACACCATATATTTT	CSAEDRIGNTIYF
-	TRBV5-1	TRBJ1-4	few	TGCGCCAGCAGCTTGGAGGGGAGTTCTAATGAAAAACTGTTTTTT	CASSLEGSSNEKLFF
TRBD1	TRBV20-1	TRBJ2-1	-	TGCAGTGACAGGGGGTACAATGAGCAGTTCTTC	CSDRGYNEQFF
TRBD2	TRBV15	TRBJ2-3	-	TGTGCCACCAGCAGAGCCTCTGTGAGCGGGGGGGTCTCAGATACGCAGTATTTT	CATSRASVSGGVSDTQYF
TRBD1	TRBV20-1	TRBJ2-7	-	TGCAGTGCTGGAGCCCTAACAGGGGTCTACGAGCAGTACTTC	CSAGALTGVYEQYF
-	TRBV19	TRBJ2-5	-	TGTGCCAGTAGTATCTCGAGAAAAGAGACCCAGTACTTC	CASSISRKETQYF
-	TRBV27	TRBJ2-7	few	TGTGCCAGCAGTTTCCAGAATTCCTACGAGCAGTACTTC	CASSFQNSYEQYF
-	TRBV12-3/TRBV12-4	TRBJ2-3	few	TGTGCCAGCAGTTTCTACGGGCGGACCAACGGGGCAGATACGCAGTATTTT	CASSFYGRTNGADTQYF
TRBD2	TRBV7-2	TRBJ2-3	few	TGTGCCAGCAGCCGGGGGGGGAGGACACGCACAGATACGCAGTATTTT	CASSRGGRTRTDTQYF
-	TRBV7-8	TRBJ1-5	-	TGTGCCAGCACTCCCCGTTATAGCAATCAGCCCCAGCATTTT	CASTPRYSNQPQHF
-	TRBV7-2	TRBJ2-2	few	TGTGCCAGCAGCTCAACATACGGAGGGGACACCGGGGAGCTGTTTTTT	CASSSTYGGDTGELFF
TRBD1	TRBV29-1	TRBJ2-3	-	TGCAGCGTTGATTCCGGGACAGCGAGCACAGATACGCAGTATTTT	CSVDSGTASTDTQYF
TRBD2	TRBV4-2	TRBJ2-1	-	TGTGCCAGCAGCCAAGAGTCGACTAGCGGGTACAATGAGCAGTTCTTC	CASSQESTSGYNEQFF
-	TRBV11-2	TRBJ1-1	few	TGTGCCAGCAGCTTAGATCTAAGGGCCATGGGGACTGAAGCTTTCTTT	CASSLDLRAMGTEAFF
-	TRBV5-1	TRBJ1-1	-	TGCGCCAGCAGCTTGGAAGGCCCGGGGGCGACTGAAGCTTTCTTT	CASSLEGPGATEAFF
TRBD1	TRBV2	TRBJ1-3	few	TGTGCCAGCAGTCCCGACAGGGTGTTGTCTGGAAACACCATATATTTT	CASSPDRVLSGNTIYF
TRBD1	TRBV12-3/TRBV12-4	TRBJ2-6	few	TGTGCCAGCAGTTTTGGTGTCGGATACACAGGGGAAATCTCTGGGGCCAACGTCCTGACTTTC	CASSFGVGYTGEISGANVLTF